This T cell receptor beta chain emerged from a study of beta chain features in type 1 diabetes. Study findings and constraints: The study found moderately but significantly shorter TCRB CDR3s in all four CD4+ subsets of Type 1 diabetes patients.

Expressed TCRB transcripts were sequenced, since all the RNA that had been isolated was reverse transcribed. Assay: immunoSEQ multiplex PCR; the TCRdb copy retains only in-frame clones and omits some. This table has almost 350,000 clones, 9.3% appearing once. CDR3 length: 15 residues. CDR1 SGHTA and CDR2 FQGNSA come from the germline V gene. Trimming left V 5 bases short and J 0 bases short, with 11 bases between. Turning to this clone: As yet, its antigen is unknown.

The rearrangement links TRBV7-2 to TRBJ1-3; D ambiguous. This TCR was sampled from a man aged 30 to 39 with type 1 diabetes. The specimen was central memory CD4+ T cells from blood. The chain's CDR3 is CASSVSGRSGNTIYF. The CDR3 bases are TGTGCCAGCAGCGTTTCAGGTCGCTCTGGAAACACCATATATTTT.